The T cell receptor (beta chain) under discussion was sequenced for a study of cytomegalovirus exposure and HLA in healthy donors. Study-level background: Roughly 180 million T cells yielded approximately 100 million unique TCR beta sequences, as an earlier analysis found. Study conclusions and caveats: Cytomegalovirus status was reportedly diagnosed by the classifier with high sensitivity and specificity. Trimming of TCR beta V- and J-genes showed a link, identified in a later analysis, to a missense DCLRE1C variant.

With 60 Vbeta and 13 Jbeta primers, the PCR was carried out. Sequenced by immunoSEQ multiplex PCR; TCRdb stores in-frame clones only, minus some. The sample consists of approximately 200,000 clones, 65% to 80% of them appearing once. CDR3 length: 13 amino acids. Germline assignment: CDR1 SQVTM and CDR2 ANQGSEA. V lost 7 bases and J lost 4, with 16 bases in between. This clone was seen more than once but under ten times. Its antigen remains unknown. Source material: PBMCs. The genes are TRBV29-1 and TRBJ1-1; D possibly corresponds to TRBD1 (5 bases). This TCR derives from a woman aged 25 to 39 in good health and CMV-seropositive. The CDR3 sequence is CSALRGVGTEAFF. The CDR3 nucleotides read TGCAGCGCCCTTAGGGGCGTCGGCACTGAAGCTTTCTTT.